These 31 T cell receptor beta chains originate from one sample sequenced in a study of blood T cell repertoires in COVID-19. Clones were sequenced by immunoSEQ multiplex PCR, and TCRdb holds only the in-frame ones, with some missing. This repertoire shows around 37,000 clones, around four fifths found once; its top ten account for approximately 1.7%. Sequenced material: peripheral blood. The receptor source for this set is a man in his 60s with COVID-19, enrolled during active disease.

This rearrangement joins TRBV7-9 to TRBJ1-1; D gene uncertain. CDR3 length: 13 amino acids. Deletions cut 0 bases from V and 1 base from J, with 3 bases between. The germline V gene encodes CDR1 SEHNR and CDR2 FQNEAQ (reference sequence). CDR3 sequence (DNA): TGTGCCAGCAGCTTAGCCGGGAACACTGAAGCTTTCTTT. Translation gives CASSLAGNTEAFF.

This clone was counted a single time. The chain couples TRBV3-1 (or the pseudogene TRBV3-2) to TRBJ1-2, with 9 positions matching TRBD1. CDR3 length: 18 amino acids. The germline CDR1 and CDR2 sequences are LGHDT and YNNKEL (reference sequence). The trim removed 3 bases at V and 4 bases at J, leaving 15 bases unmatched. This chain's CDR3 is CASSHVPGQGKECYGYTF. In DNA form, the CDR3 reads TGTGCCAGCAGCCATGTCCCGGGACAGGGAAAAGAGTGCTATGGCTACACCTTC.

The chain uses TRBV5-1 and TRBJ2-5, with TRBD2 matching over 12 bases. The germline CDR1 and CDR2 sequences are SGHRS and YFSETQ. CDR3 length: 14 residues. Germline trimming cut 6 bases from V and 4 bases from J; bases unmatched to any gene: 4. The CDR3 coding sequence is TGCGCCAGCACGACTAGCGGGAGAGGAGAGACCCAGTACTTC. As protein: CASTTSGRGETQYF.

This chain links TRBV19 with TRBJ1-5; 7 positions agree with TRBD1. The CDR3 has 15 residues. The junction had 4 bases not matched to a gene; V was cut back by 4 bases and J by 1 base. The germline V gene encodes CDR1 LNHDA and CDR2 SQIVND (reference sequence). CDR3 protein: CASSTYRGSNQPQHF. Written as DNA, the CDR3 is TGTGCCAGTAGTACCTACAGGGGCAGCAATCAGCCCCAGCATTTT.

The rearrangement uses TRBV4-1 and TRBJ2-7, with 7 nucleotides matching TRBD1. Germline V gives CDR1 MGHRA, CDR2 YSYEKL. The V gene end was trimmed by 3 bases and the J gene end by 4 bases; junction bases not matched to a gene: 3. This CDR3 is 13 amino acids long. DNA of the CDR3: TGCGCCAGCAGCCAGGGACAGATATACGAGCAGTACTTC. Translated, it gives CASSQGQIYEQYF.

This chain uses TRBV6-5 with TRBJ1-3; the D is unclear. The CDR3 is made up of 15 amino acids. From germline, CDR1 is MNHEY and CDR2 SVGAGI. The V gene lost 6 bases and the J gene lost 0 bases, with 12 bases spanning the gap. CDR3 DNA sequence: TGTGCCAGCAGACAAGGACTTTCCTCTGGAAACACCATATATTTT. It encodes CASRQGLSSGNTIYF.

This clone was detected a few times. The CDR3 DNA follows: TGTGCCAGCAGCTTGGAGGGACTTAGCAATCAGCCCCAGCATTTT. The encoded protein is CASSLEGLSNQPQHF. V is TRBV11-2 and J is TRBJ1-5; D is perhaps TRBD1 (5 bases). Per the germline V gene, CDR1 is SGHAT and CDR2 is FQNNGV. Trimming took off 3 bases at V and 0 bases at J, with 9 bases between the two ends. CDR3 length equals 15 residues.

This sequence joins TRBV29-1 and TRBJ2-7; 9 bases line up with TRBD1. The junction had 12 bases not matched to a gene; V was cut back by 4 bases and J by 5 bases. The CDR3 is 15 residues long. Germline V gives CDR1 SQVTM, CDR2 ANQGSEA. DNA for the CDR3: TGCAGCGTTGTTAAACAGGGGGCGAATCTCAACGAGCAGTACTTC. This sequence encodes CSVVKQGANLNEQYF.

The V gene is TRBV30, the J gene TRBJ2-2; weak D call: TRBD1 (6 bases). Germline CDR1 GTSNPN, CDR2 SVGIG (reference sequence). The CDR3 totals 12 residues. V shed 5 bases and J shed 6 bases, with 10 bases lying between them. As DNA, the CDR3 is TGTGCCTGGGCACAGGGTCCCGGGGAGCTGTTTTTT. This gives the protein CAWAQGPGELFF.

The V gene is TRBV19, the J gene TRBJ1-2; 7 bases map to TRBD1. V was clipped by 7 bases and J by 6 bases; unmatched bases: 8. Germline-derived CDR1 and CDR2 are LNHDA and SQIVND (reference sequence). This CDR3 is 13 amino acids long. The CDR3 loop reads CASNDRVGDGYTF. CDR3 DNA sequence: TGTGCCAGTAACGACAGGGTCGGTGATGGCTACACCTTC.

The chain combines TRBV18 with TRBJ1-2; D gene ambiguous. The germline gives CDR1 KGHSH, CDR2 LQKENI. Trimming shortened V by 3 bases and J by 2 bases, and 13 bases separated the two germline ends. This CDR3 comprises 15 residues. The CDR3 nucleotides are TGTGCCAGCTCACCTCCAAATCCGGGAAACTATGGCTACACCTTC. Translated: CASSPPNPGNYGYTF.

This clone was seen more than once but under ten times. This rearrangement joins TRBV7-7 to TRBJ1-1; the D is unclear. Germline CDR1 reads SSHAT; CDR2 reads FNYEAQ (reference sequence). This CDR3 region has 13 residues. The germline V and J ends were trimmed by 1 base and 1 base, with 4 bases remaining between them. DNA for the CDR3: TGTGCCAGCAGCTTAGGACAGAACACTGAAGCTTTCTTT. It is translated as CASSLGQNTEAFF.

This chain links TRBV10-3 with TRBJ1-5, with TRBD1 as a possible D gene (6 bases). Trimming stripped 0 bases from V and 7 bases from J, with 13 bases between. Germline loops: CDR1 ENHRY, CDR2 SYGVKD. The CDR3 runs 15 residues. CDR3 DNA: TGTGCCATCAGTGAGTCGGGGCAGGGGAACCAGCCCCAGCATTTT. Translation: CAISESGQGNQPQHF.

CDR3 in amino acids: CASSLILVGGHSTGELFF. In nucleotides, the CDR3 is TGTGCCAGCAGCTTGATTCTTGTCGGGGGGCATTCCACCGGGGAGCTGTTTTTT. V and J are TRBV5-5 and TRBJ2-2; D might be TRBD2 (7 bases). Germline V gene lookup returns CDR1 SGHKS and CDR2 YYEKEE (reference sequence). Trimming cost V 1 base and J 4 bases, with 20 bases left between them. This CDR3 has 18 amino acids. Full variable domain (missing parts from reference TRBV5-5 and TRBJ2-2): DAGVTQSPTHLIKTRGQQVTLRCSPISGHKSVSWYQQVLGQGPQFIFQYYEKEERGRGNFPDRFSARQFPNYSSELNVNALLLGDSALYLCASSLILVGGHSTGELFFGEGSRLTVL.

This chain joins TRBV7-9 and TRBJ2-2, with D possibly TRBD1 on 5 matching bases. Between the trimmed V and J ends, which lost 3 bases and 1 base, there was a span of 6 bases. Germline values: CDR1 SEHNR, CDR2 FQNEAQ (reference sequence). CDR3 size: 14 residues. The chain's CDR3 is CASSLGLNTGELFF. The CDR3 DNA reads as TGTGCCAGCAGCTTGGGGCTGAACACCGGGGAGCTGTTTTTT.

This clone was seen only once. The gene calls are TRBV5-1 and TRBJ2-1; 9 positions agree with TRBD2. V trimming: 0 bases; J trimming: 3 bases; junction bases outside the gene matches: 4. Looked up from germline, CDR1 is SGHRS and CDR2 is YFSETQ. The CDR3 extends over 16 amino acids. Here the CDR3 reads CASSLDGSGSYNEQFF. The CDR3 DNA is TGCGCCAGCAGCTTGGATGGTAGCGGGAGCTACAATGAGCAGTTCTTC.

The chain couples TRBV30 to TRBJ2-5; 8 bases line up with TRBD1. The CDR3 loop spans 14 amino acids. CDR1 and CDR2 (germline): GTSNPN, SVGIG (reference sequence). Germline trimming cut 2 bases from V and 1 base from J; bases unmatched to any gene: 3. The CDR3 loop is CAWSTTGGQETQYF. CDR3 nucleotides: TGTGCCTGGAGTACAACAGGGGGCCAAGAGACCCAGTACTTC.

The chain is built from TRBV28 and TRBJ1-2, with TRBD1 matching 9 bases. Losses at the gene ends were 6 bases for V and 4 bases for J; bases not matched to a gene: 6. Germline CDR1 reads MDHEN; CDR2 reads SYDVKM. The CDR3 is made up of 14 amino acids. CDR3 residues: CASSRGQGPYGYTF. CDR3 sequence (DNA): TGTGCCAGCAGCCGGGGACAGGGACCCTATGGCTACACCTTC.

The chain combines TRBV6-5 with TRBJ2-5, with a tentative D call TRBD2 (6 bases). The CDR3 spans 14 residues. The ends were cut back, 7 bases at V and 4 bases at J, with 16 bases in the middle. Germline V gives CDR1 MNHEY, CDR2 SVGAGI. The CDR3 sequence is CASTPEVEGETQYF. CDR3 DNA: TGTGCCAGCACCCCGGAGGTGGAGGGAGAGACCCAGTACTTC.

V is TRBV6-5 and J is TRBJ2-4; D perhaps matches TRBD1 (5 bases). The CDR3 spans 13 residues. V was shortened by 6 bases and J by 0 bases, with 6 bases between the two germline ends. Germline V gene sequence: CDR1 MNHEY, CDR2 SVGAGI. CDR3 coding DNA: TGTGCCAGCAGGACAGAAGCCAAAAACATTCAGTACTTC. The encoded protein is CASRTEAKNIQYF.

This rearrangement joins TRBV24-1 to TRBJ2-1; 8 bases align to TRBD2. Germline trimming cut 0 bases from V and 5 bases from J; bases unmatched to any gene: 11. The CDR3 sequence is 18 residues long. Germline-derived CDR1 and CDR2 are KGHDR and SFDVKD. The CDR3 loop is CATSDLWAGGRGNNEQFF. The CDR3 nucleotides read TGTGCCACCAGTGATTTGTGGGCGGGAGGCCGGGGAAACAATGAGCAGTTCTTC.

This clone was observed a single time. CDR3 in DNA: TGTGCCAGCAGCAGACAGGGACAGGATAATTCACCCCTCCACTTT. This translates into CASSRQGQDNSPLHF. This chain uses TRBV6-2 or TRBV6-3 with TRBJ1-6, with TRBD1 identical over 8 bases. Germline CDR1 reads MNHEY; CDR2 reads SVGEGT. Trimming removed 6 bases from V and 5 bases from J; junction bases left unmatched: 6. The CDR3 has 15 amino acids.

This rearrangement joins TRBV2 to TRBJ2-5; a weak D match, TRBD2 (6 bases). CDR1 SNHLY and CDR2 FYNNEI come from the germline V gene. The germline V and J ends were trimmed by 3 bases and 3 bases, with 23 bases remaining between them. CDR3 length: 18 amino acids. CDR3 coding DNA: TGTGCCAGCAGTGACTTTATAATCGGAGGGATCGGGAAAGAGACCCAGTACTTC. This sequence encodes CASSDFIIGGIGKETQYF. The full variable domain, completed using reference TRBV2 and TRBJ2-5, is EPEVTQTPSHQVTQMGQEVILRCVPISNHLYFYWYRQILGQKVEFLVSFYNNEISEKSEIFDDQFSVERPDGSNFTLKIRSTKLEDSAMYFCASSDFIIGGIGKETQYFGPGTRLLVL.

Written as DNA, the CDR3 is TGTGCCACCGAAGGGCAGGGGAACACCGGGGAGCTGTTTTTT. Protein: CATEGQGNTGELFF. V gene TRBV10-3 combines with J gene TRBJ2-2; a weak D match, TRBD1 (5 bases). V was cut by 10 bases and J by 1 base, with 13 bases left in between. The CDR3 consists of 14 residues. CDR1 ENHRY and CDR2 SYGVKD come from the germline V gene.

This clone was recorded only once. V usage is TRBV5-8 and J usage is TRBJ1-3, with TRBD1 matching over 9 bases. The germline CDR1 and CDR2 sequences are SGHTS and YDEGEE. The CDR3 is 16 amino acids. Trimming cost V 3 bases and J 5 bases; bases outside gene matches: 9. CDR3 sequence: CASSSGRGQGRNTIYF. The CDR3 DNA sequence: TGTGCCAGCAGCTCCGGACGAGGACAGGGGAGAAACACCATATATTTT.

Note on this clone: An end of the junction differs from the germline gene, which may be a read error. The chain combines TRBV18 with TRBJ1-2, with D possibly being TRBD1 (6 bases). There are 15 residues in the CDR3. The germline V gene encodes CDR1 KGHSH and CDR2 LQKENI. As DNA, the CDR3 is TGTGCCAGCTCACCACTGGAAGTTAGGACAGACGATTTTCGGTTC. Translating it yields CASSPLEVRTDDFRF. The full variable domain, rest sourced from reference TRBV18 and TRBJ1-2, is NAGVMQNPRHLVRRRGQEARLRCSPMKGHSHVYWYRQLPEEGLKFMVYLQKENIIDESGMPKERFSAEFPKEGPSILRIQQVVRGDSAAYFCASSPLEVRTDDFRFGSGTRLTVV.

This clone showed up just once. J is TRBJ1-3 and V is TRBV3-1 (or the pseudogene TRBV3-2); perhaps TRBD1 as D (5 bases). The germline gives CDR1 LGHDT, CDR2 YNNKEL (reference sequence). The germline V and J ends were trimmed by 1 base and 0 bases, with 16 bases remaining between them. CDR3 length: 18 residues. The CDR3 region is CASSQVARTSNSGNTIYF. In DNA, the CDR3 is TGTGCCAGCAGCCAAGTAGCCCGGACAAGCAACTCTGGAAACACCATATATTTT.

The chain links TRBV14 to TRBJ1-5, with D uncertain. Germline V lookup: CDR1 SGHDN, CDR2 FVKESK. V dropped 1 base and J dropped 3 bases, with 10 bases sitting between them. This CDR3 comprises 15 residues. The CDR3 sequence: CASSQGGGINQPQHF. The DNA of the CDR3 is TGTGCCAGCAGCCAAGGTGGAGGAATCAATCAGCCCCAGCATTTT. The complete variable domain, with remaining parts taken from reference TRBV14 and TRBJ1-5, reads EAGVTQFPSHSVIEKGQTVTLRCDPISGHDNLYWYRRVMGKEIKFLLHFVKESKQDESGMPNNRFLAERTGGTYSTLKVQPAELEDSGVYFCASSQGGGINQPQHFGDGTRLSIL.

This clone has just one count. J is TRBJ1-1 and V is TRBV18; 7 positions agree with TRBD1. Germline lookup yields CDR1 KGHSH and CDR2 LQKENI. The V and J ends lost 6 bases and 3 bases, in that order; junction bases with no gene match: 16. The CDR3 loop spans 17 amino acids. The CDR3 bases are TGTGCCAGCTCTCCCTCCGGGACAGCCACCGGGGACACTGAAGCTTTCTTT. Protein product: CASSPSGTATGDTEAFF.

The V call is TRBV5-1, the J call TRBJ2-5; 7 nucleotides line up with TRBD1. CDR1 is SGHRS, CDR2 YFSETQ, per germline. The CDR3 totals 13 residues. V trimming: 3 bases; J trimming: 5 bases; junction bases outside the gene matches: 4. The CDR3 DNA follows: TGCGCCAGCAGCTCAGGACAGGAGGAGACCCAGTACTTC. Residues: CASSSGQEETQYF.

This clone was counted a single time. In DNA, the CDR3 is TGTGCCAGCAGCCCCCGACAGGGGTGGGACTATGGCTACACCTTC. Protein: CASSPRQGWDYGYTF. The gene calls are TRBV11-2 and TRBJ1-2, with 8 bases identical to TRBD1. Germline loops: CDR1 SGHAT, CDR2 FQNNGV. With V trimmed by 5 bases and J by 3 bases, 8 bases remained unmatched. CDR3 size: 15 residues.